This T cell receptor beta chain was documented in a study of T cell changes during pregnancy in multiple sclerosis. CDR3 length equals 15 residues. Between the trimmed V and J ends, which lost 3 bases and 4 bases, there was a span of 16 bases. Germline-derived CDR1 and CDR2 are MNHEY and SMNVEV (reference sequence). This table comes from immunoSEQ multiplex PCR, and its TCRdb copy is limited to in-frame clones, with some not included. The table lists around 86,000 clones, 90% to 95% of them singletons. The V and J genes are TRBV27 and TRBJ2-7; perhaps TRBD1 as D (6 bases). The clonotype originates from a female donor with multiple sclerosis, enrolled in a pregnancy study. The sequenced sample was peripheral blood, obtained in the first trimester of pregnancy. The CDR3 spells CASSFFQGRLYEQYF. CDR3 coding DNA: TGTGCCAGCAGTTTTTTTCAGGGGAGATTGTACGAGCAGTACTTC.